The 2 T cell receptor beta chains reported below all come from one sample, sequenced in a study of CD8 T cells in Susac syndrome (dated by TCRdb to between 2018 and 2021). The method behind the library was the immunoSEQ multiplex PCR assay. RNA was extracted with the RNeasy kit and roughly 0.5 to 1 ug was reverse transcribed using random hexamers. TCRdb passed the public sequencing reads through fastp at Q25 and MiXCR, retaining productive beta sequences. Entries are consolidated by CDR3 protein sequence, retaining the most common genes and DNA. This sample holds under 200,000 distinct CDR3 sequences; around 95% were observed only once. Approximately 0.1% of the sample is held by the ten biggest clonotypes. Source material: CD4+ T cells from PBMCs. The receptor set was obtained from a human donor in good health.

The chain has TRBV4-2 and TRBJ2-3; D uncertain. The V gene lost 4 bases and the J gene lost 2 bases, with 10 bases spanning the gap. The germline V gene encodes CDR1 LGHNA and CDR2 YNFKEQ. The CDR3 contains 14 residues. CDR3 in amino acids: CASSPGSPTDTQYF. As DNA, the CDR3 is TGTGCCAGCAGCCCTGGCTCCCCCACAGATACGCAGTATTTT.

In DNA, the CDR3 is TGCAGCGTACGACAGGTTCAGCTGAACACTGAAGCTTTCTTT. Translated, it gives CSVRQVQLNTEAFF. The genes are TRBV29-1 and TRBJ1-1; tentative D call: TRBD1 (6 bases). Germline CDR1 and CDR2: SQVTM and ANQGSEA. This CDR3 spans 14 amino acids. V was cut by 6 bases and J by 0 bases, with 14 bases left in between.